This TCR beta chain was observed in a study of T-cell reconstitution after alpha-beta-depleted transplantation in children (dated by TCRdb to 2015 to 2016). With regard to the full study: Using TCR repertoire profiling, the study followed T-cell immune reconstitution in a quantitative way in children after TCRalphabeta/CD19-depleted allogeneic hematopoietic cell transplantation.

The method was PCR. TCRdb names Illumina HiSeq 2500 as the instrument used. TCR library preparation used molecular barcoding, with unique molecular identifiers applied to normalize quantification of the TCRbeta repertoire. TCRdb passed the public sequencing reads through fastp at Q25 and MiXCR, retaining productive beta sequences. Rows matching on CDR3 protein sequence are summarized as one entry with the most common DNA and genes. The sample table lists a few hundred thousand distinct CDR3 sequences, around 9.6% of them with a count of one. The top ten clonotypes cover over 9.5% of the sample. Taken from cysteine to phenylalanine, the CDR3 has 12 residues. Only CDR3 DNA remains: 36 bases, in frame from the first base. The junction shows trimming of 3 bases on V and 11 bases on J, plus 14 bases between the germline ends. CDR1 SQVTM and CDR2 ANQGSEA were looked up in the germline V gene. To note about this clonotype: The antigen it recognizes is unknown. No much larger clone exists at a distance of one base, and base qualities are not known.

The sequence is built from TRBV29-1 and TRBJ2-1; tentative D gene TRBD2, with 5 bases matching. The sequencing here drew on PBMCs from the stem cell graft donor, taken from the stem cell graft. This sequence originates from a human donor who donated a stem cell graft to a child with SCID. CDR3 sequence: CSVDHGENQQFF. The bases read TGCAGCGTTGATCATGGGGAGAATCAGCAGTTCTTC.